These 21 T cell receptor beta chains were sequenced from one sample in a study of blood T cells in healthy people across ages (dated by TCRdb to about 2015). Libraries were made using 5' RACE. Sequencing used an Illumina HiSeq 2500. A second PCR of about 7 to 12 cycles was run with a J-beta primer mix and a sample-barcoded 5' primer. Using fastp trimming at Q25 and MiXCR clonotype assembly, TCRdb reanalyzed the public sequencing data and kept in-frame beta chains. Records with the same CDR3 protein are collapsed into one entry carrying the most frequent genes and DNA. This sample comprises around 280,000 distinct CDR3 sequences, less than 30% of them detected only once. Clones ranked in the top ten supply over 25% of the sample. The sequenced sample consisted of blood. These receptors were collected from a woman between 65 and 79 years old in good health.

This clonotype was detected a few times. A much more abundant neighbour one base away suggests this may be a read error. The chain recombines TRBV7-2 with TRBJ2-5; 8 bases agree with TRBD2. The CDR3 length is 14 residues. From germline, CDR1 is SGHTA and CDR2 FQGNSA. The CDR3 sequence: CASNLAGQGETQYF. In nucleotides, the CDR3 is TGTGCCAGCAACTTAGCGGGGCAAGGGGAGACCCAGTACTTC.

This clonotype was observed a handful of times. V and J are TRBV2 and TRBJ2-5; 8 bases match TRBD2. The better agreement between TRBJ2-1 and the DNA end casts doubt on the J call. Germline V gene sequence: CDR1 SNHLY, CDR2 FYNNEI. There are 15 residues in the CDR3. The CDR3: CASSGAGGTYNEQFF. In DNA, the CDR3 is TGTGCCAGCAGTGGTGCGGGAGGCACCTACAATGAGCAGTTCTTC.

This clonotype was detected only a few times. The chain recombines TRBV6-2 or TRBV6-3 with TRBJ1-2, with D possibly TRBD1 on 6 matching bases. CDR3 length equals 13 residues. CDR1 and CDR2 from the germline V gene are MNHEY and SVGEGT. The germline V and J ends were trimmed by 3 bases and 4 bases, with 9 bases remaining between them. The CDR3 DNA reads TGTGCCAGCAGTTATGGACAGCTCTATGGCTACACCTTC. Translation: CASSYGQLYGYTF.

This clonotype was seen a handful of times. V and J are TRBV5-1 and TRBJ2-3, with D possibly called TRBD1 or TRBD2 (5 bases each). V lost 2 bases and J lost 2, with 15 bases in between. The CDR3 loop spans 16 amino acids. CDR1 and CDR2 (germline): SGHRS, YFSETQ. The CDR3 DNA sequence: TGCGCCAGCAGCTTTGGGGGTAGGGGCTCCACAGATACGCAGTATTTT. Its protein product is CASSFGGRGSTDTQYF.

This chain connects TRBV11-2 to TRBJ2-5; D perhaps matches TRBD2 (5 bases). The germline CDR1 and CDR2 sequences are SGHAT and FQNNGV. The CDR3 extends over 14 amino acids. Deletions cut 4 bases from V and 2 bases from J, with 11 bases between. The CDR3 coding sequence is TGTGCCAGCAGCTCAATGGGCGGGCAAGAGACCCAGTACTTC. This codes for CASSSMGGQETQYF.

This clonotype showed up just a few times. The V and J genes are TRBV7-3 and TRBJ2-2, with TRBD2 matching 9 bases. V was pared by 5 bases and J by 6 bases, with 19 bases of the junction left unmatched. Germline V gene sequence: CDR1 SGHTA, CDR2 FQGTGA. This CDR3 comprises 19 residues. The CDR3 sequence is CASSMRYGAGGPSAGELFF. The CDR3 DNA follows: TGTGCCAGCAGCATGAGATATGGGGCGGGAGGGCCTAGCGCCGGGGAGCTGTTTTTT. Based on the CDR3 plus reference TRBV7-3 and TRBJ2-2, the full variable domain is GAGVSQTPSNKVTEKGKYVELRCDPISGHTALYWYRQSLGQGPEFLIYFQGTGAADDSGLPNDRFFAVRPEGSVSTLKIQRTERGDSAVYLCASSMRYGAGGPSAGELFFGEGSRLTVL.

The chain joins TRBV25-1 to TRBJ1-6; D is ambiguous. This CDR3 is built from 16 residues. Germline CDR1 MGHDK, CDR2 SYGVNS. Trimming stripped 3 bases from V and 0 bases from J, with 9 bases between. CDR3 region: CASSDLRGSYNSPLHF. Here the CDR3 DNA reads TGTGCCAGCAGTGACCTTCGGGGCTCCTATAATTCACCCCTCCACTTT.

The chain has TRBV6-2 or TRBV6-3 and TRBJ1-1; D gene uncertain. The CDR3 consists of 15 residues. V lost 6 bases to trimming and J lost 1 base, with 15 bases between them. The germline CDR1 and CDR2 sequences are MNHEY and SVGEGT. CDR3 DNA sequence: TGTGCCAGCAGAAGGGAGGACCAGAGGAACACTGAAGCTTTCTTT. It translates to CASRREDQRNTEAFF.

Turning to this clonotype: An end of the junction differs from the germline gene, which may be a read error. The CDR3 loop reads CATSPSTGRGQFF. The CDR3 coding sequence is TGTGCCACCAGTCCCTCAACAGGGCGGGGGCAGTTCTTC. The chain uses TRBV6-2 or TRBV6-3 and TRBJ2-1; D is tentatively TRBD1 or TRBD2 (6 bases each). The CDR3 extends over 13 amino acids. CDR1 and CDR2 from the germline V gene are MNHEY and SVGEGT.

The table lists this clonotype with many counts. The chain recombines TRBV28 with TRBJ2-7, with 15 bases aligning to TRBD2. The V gene end was trimmed by 5 bases and the J gene end by 5 bases; junction bases not matched to a gene: 16. Germline assignment: CDR1 MDHEN and CDR2 SYDVKM. The CDR3 extends over 19 amino acids. DNA of the CDR3: TGTGCCAGCAGTACACACCGTTGGACTAGCGGGAGGGCTTCGGACGAGCAGTACTTC. Translated: CASSTHRWTSGRASDEQYF.

This clonotype has ten or more counts. This chain connects TRBV7-2 to TRBJ2-4, with unresolved D. In germline, CDR1 is SGHTA, CDR2 FQGNSA. Trimming pared 3 bases from V and 6 bases from J, leaving 3 bases between. The CDR3 runs to 11 residues. The CDR3 sequence: CASSLTNIQYF. The CDR3, as DNA: TGTGCCAGCAGCTTGACAAACATTCAGTACTTC. Full variable domain (rest looked up from reference TRBV7-2 and TRBJ2-4): GAGVSQSPSNKVTEKGKDVELRCDPISGHTALYWYRQSLGQGLEFLIYFQGNSAPDKSGLPSDRFSAERTGGSVSTLTIQRTQQEDSAVYLCASSLTNIQYFGAGTRLSVL.

This clonotype was seen ten or more times. This rearrangement joins TRBV5-1 to TRBJ2-7, with TRBD2 matching 14 bases. V was pared by 0 bases and J by 2 bases, with 10 bases of the junction left unmatched. Germline V gene sequence: CDR1 SGHRS, CDR2 YFSETQ. The CDR3 totals 19 residues. CDR3 in DNA: TGCGCCAGCAGCTTGGGGCCTCCGGGACTAGCGGGAGCCGCCTACGAGCAGTACTTC. Encoded protein: CASSLGPPGLAGAAYEQYF. Variable domain in full (rest from reference TRBV5-1 and TRBJ2-7): KAGVTQTPRYLIKTRGQQVTLSCSPISGHRSVSWYQQTPGQGLQFLFEYFSETQRNKGNFPGRFSGRQFSNSRSEMNVSTLELGDSALYLCASSLGPPGLAGAAYEQYFGPGTRLTVT.

In its sample, this clonotype ranks as medium-sized. The chain uses TRBV28 and TRBJ2-1, with D maybe TRBD2 (5 bases). Germline V gene data show CDR1 as MDHEN and CDR2 as SYDVKM. Between the trimmed V and J ends, which lost 5 bases and 0 bases, there was a span of 17 bases. This CDR3 comprises 17 residues. As DNA, the CDR3 is TGTGCCAGCAGTCCCCCGCCGCGGGTGCTCTCCTACAATGAGCAGTTCTTC. Translating it yields CASSPPPRVLSYNEQFF.

This clonotype was seen a handful of times. The rearrangement uses TRBV20-1 and TRBJ2-5; 7 nucleotides match TRBD1. The V segment lost 0 bases and the J segment 4 bases; nucleotides outside the gene matches: 8. Germline V CDR1 and CDR2: DFQATT, SNEGSKA (reference sequence). CDR3 length: 15 residues. CDR3 bases: TGCAGTGCTAGAGATCGGGTACAGGGGAGAGAGACCCAGTACTTC. Its translation is CSARDRVQGRETQYF.

This clonotype was observed a handful of times. The genes are TRBV11-2 and TRBJ2-7; D possibly uses TRBD1 or TRBD2 (6 bases each). Germline V lookup: CDR1 SGHAT, CDR2 FQNNGV. With 5 bases removed from V and 3 bases from J, the gap between germline ends came to 23 bases. This CDR3 has 17 residues. The CDR3 spells CASSHYLGGPTHYEQYF. Here the CDR3 DNA reads TGTGCCAGCAGCCACTACCTCGGGGGCCCAACGCACTACGAGCAGTACTTC.

This clonotype was recorded many times. The rearrangement uses TRBV7-2 and TRBJ1-2; a possible D gene is TRBD1 (5 bases). V lost 4 bases, J lost 3 bases, and 6 bases lay in between. The CDR3 loop spans 12 amino acids. Germline CDR1 SGHTA, CDR2 FQGNSA. CDR3: CASSSGYYGYTF. The CDR3 region has the DNA TGTGCCAGCAGCTCAGGGTACTATGGCTACACCTTC.

The chain couples TRBV5-1 to TRBJ2-4; tentative D call: TRBD2 (5 bases). The germline V gene has CDR1 SGHRS and CDR2 YFSETQ. This CDR3 region has 14 residues. Trimming left V 0 bases short and J 7 bases short, with 11 bases between. CDR3 sequence: CASSLAGDSNIQYF. The CDR3, as DNA: TGCGCCAGCAGCTTGGCCGGGGATTCCAACATTCAGTACTTC.

The chain links TRBV5-1 to TRBJ2-5; D is perhaps TRBD1 or TRBD2 (5 bases each). Germline V gene lookup returns CDR1 SGHRS and CDR2 YFSETQ. This CDR3 is 16 amino acids long. The V end lost 4 bases, the J end lost 5 bases, and 21 bases lay between the germline ends. The CDR3 spells CASSPGLQDTGETQYF. As DNA, the CDR3 is TGCGCCAGCAGCCCGGGGCTTCAGGATACCGGGGAGACCCAGTACTTC.

This clonotype came up many times. The V gene is TRBV15, the J gene TRBJ2-3, with D perhaps matching TRBD1 (5 bases). V was clipped by 4 bases and J by 4 bases, with 15 bases between them. The V gene's germline CDR1 is LNHNV and CDR2 YYDKDF (reference sequence). This CDR3 has 15 amino acids. The CDR3 nucleotides read TGTGCCACCAGCACCCGGGCCGGCAGGGCAGATACGCAGTATTTT. This codes for CATSTRAGRADTQYF.

There are a few counts of this clonotype. This rearrangement joins TRBV6-2 or TRBV6-3 to TRBJ2-1; 10 nucleotides match TRBD2. This CDR3 has 16 residues. Germline V gives CDR1 MNHEY, CDR2 SVGEGT. V lost 2 bases, J lost 5 bases, and 6 bases stayed unmatched. Written as DNA, the CDR3 is TGTGCCAGCAGTTACCCCCAGCGGGAGGGAGACAATGAGCAGTTCTTC. Protein: CASSYPQREGDNEQFF.

The chain is built from TRBV7-2 and TRBJ2-5; 14 bases are shared with TRBD2. The J call may be in error: the DNA end matches TRBJ2-1 better. The V gene's germline CDR1 is SGHTA and CDR2 FQGNSA. The CDR3 loop spans 16 amino acids. The CDR3 here is CASSLVGLAGGNEQFF. CDR3 DNA sequence: TGTGCCAGCAGCTTAGTAGGACTAGCGGGAGGAAATGAGCAGTTCTTC.